This TCR beta chain was documented in a study of OX40 agonist ivuxolimab in advanced cancers. On the study more broadly: The study reported partial responses in three patients: one hepatocellular carcinoma, two cutaneous melanoma.

With baseline, cycle 4 day 1, and cycle 7 day 1 as timepoints, blood was sampled. Here immunoSEQ multiplex PCR was the method, and the copy in TCRdb shows in-frame clones only, minus some. The sample lists under 90,000 clones, under 95% occurring once. CDR3 length: 14 amino acids. Germline V gives CDR1 SEHNR, CDR2 FQNEAQ (reference sequence). V lost 3 bases to trimming and J lost 3 bases; unmatched junction nucleotides: 4. Worth noting for this clone: Antigen: not known.

General study findings and limits: The investigators did not determine what antigen specificity the expanded peripheral T cells had.

This chain links TRBV7-9 with TRBJ1-1; 7 nucleotides align to TRBD1. Here the sequenced sample was CD4+ or CD8+ T cells sorted from blood, taken in a trial of the OX40 agonist ivuxolimab. This receptor was identified in an adult with an advanced solid tumor such as melanoma, head and neck, liver or kidney cancer. CDR3 coding DNA: TGTGCCAGCAGCTTCAGGGGGTCTGACACTGAAGCTTTCTTT. Translating gives CASSFRGSDTEAFF.